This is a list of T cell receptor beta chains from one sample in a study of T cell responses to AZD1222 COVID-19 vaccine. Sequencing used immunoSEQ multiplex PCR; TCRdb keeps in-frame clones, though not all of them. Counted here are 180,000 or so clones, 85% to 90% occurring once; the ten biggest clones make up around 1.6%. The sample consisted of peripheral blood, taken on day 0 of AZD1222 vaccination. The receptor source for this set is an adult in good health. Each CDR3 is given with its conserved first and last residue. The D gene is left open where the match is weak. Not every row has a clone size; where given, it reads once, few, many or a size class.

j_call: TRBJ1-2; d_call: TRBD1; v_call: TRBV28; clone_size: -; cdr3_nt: TGTGCCAGCAGTTTCAGGGACAGGAACTATGGCTACACCTTC; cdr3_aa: CASSFRDRNYGYTF
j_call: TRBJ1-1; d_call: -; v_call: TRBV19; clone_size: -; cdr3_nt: TGTGCCAGTAGTATCGGTGAAGGGGCTCGGAGCACTGAAGCTTTCTTT; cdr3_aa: CASSIGEGARSTEAFF
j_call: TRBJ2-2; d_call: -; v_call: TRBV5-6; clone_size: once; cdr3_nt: TGTGCCAGCAGCTCGAATGCAGGGGCGAACACCGGGGAGCTGTTTTTT; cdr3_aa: CASSSNAGANTGELFF
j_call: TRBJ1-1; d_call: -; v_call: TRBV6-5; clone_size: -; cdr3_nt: TGTGCCAGCAGTTACTCTCGGACCGCCTACACTGAAGCTTTCTTT; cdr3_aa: CASSYSRTAYTEAFF
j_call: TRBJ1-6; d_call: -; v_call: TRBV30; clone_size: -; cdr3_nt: TGTGCCTGGAGCCCGGGGGGGACGGGAAATTCACCCCTCCACTTT; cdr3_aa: CAWSPGGTGNSPLHF
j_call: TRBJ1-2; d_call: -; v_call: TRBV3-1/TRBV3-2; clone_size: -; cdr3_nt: TGTGCCAGCAGCCAAGAAGGATTAGGCGCATACTATGGCTACACCTTC; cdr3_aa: CASSQEGLGAYYGYTF
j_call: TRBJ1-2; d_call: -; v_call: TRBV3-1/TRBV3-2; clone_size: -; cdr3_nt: TGTGCCAGCAGCCTTGGCACTTATGGCTACACCTTC; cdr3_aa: CASSLGTYGYTF
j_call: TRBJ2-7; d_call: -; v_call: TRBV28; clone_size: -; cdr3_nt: TGTGCCAGAACGAAAATGGACGGGCAGTACTTC; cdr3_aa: CARTKMDGQYF
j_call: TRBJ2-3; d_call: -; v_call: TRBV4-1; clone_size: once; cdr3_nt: TGCGCCAGCAGCCAGATTCGGACGGGGTTGGATACGCAGTATTTT; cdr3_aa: CASSQIRTGLDTQYF
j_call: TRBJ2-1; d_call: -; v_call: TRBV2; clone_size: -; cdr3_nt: TGTGCCAGCATGTTATGGGGTCGAGACAATGAGCAGTTCTTC; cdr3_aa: CASMLWGRDNEQFF
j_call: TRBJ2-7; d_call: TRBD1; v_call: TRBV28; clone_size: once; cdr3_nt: TGTGCCTCGGGGGACAGGCCCTACGAGCAGTACTTC; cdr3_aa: CASGDRPYEQYF
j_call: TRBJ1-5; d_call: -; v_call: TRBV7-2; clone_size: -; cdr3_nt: TGTGCCAGCAGCATCGAGGCCCAGGGACTTTTCAATCAGCCCCAGCATTTT; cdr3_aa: CASSIEAQGLFNQPQHF
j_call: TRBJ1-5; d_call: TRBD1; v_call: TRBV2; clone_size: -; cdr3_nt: TGTGCCAGCAGTGAAGCAGGGACAGGCCTCAATCAGCCCCAGCATTTT; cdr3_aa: CASSEAGTGLNQPQHF
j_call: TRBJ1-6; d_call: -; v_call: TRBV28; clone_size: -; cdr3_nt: TGTGCCAGCAGTTTATTAACGGGGGCTTTTAATTCACCCCTCCACTTT; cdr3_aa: CASSLLTGAFNSPLHF
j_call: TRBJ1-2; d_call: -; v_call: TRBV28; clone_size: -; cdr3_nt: TGTGCCAGCAGGCGGAGAGGAGGGAACCTCTATGGCTACACCTTC; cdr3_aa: CASRRRGGNLYGYTF
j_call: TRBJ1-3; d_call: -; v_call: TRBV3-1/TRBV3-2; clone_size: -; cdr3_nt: TGTGCCAGCAGCCCCCCTGGGGCCTCTGGAAACACCATATATTTT; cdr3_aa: CASSPPGASGNTIYF
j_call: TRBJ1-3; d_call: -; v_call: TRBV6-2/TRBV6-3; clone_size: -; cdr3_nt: TGTGCCAGCAGTTTCACGGCGGGGTACTCTGGAAACACCATATATTTT; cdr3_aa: CASSFTAGYSGNTIYF
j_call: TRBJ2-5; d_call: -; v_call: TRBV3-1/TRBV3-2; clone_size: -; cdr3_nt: TGTGCCAGCAGTAACGTAGAGACCCAGTACTTC; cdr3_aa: CASSNVETQYF
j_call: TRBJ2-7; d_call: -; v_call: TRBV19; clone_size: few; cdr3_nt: TGTGCCAGTAGTGGGGGCGGCTACGAGCAGTACTTC; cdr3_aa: CASSGGGYEQYF
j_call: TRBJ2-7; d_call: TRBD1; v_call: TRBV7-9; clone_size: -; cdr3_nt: TGTGCCAGCAGCCCCCACCCCGGACAGGGGATTATCTACGAGCAGTACTTC; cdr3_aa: CASSPHPGQGIIYEQYF
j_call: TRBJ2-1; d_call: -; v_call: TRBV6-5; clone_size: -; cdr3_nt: TGTGCCAGCAGATCTTGGATCGATGAGCAGTTCTTC; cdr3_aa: CASRSWIDEQFF
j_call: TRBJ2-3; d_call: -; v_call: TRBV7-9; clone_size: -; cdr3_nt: TGTGCCAGCAGCTTAACGGGACTTGGCCCAGATACGCAGTATTTT; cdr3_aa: CASSLTGLGPDTQYF